The clone carrying this T cell receptor (beta chain) appeared a few times. CDR1 and CDR2 from the germline V gene are SGHRS and YFSETQ. Unmatched junction bases numbered 10, after V lost 0 bases and J lost 2 bases. The CDR3 totals 17 residues. The record originates from a study of blood T cell repertoires in COVID-19. Study details: PBMCs, B-cell-depleted T cells, or T cells were the source of the cDNA or gDNA that made up the material.

Per the original methods: Estimates of nucleated cell counts were drawn from the amplification of reference gene primers. Using immunoSEQ multiplex PCR, the repertoire was profiled, and TCRdb retains in-frame clones only, with some absent. D and trimming come from the DNA, and the V and J calls and clone size come from that table. This table has more than 100,000 clones, over 65% appearing once. The chain uses TRBV5-1 and TRBJ2-7; 8 positions agree with TRBD2. The sequence was collected from a human donor in a cohort sampled during active COVID-19. Sample: peripheral blood. Here the CDR3 DNA reads TGCGCCAGCAGCTTGGCGGCTCGGGGGGGAATTACCTACGAGCAGTACTTC. Protein product: CASSLAARGGITYEQYF.